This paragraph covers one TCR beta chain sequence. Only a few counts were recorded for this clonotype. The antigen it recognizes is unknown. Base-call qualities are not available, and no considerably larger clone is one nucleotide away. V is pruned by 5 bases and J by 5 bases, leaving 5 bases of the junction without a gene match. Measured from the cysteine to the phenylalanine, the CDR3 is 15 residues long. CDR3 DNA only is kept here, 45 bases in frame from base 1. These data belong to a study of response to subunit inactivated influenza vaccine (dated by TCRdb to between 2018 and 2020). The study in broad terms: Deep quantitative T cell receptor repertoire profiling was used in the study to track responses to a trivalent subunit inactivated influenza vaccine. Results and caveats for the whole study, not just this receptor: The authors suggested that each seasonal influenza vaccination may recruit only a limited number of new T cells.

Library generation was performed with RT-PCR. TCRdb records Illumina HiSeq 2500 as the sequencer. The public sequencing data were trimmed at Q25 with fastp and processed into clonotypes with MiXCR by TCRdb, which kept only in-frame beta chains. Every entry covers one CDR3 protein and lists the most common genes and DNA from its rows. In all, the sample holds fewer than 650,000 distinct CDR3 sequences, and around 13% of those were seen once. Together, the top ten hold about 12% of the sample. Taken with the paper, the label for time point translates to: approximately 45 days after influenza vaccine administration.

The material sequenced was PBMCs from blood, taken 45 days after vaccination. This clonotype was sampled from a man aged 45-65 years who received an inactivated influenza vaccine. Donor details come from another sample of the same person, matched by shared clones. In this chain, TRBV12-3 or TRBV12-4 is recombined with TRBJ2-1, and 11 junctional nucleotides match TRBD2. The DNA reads TGTGCCAGCAGTGACCCGGGACTAGCGGACAATGAGCAGTTCTTC. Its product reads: CASSDPGLADNEQFF.